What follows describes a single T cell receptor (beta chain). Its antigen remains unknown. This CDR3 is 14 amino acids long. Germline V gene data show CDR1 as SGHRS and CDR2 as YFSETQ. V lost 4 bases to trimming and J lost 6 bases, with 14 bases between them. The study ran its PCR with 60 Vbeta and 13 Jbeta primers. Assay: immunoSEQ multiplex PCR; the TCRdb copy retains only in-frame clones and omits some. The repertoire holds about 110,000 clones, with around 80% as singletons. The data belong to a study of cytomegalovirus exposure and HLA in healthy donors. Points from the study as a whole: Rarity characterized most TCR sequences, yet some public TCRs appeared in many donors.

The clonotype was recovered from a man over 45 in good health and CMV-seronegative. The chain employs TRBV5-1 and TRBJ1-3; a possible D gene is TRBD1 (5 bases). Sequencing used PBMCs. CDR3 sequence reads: CASSTQGFENTIYF. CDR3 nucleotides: TGCGCCAGCAGCACTCAGGGATTTGAAAACACCATATATTTT.